This T cell receptor beta chain derives from a study of T-cell reconstitution after alpha-beta-depleted transplantation in children. Study observations and caveats: After transplant, at about two months, alpha-beta T cells were reportedly derived from several hundred expanded graft clones.

In this sample, this clonotype turned up a few times. What it recognizes is unknown. The CDR3 spans 16 residues. V lost 4 bases to trimming and J lost 2 bases, with 18 bases between them. The library targeted TCRbeta and was prepared with unique molecular identifiers. TCRdb recomputed calls from the PCR reads with MiXCR, one row per CDR3 protein. The sample has about 580,000 distinct CDR3 sequences; under 30% are singletons. This clonotype was obtained from a boy under three years old who had a stem cell transplant for acute myeloid leukemia, so the T cells may come from the graft donor. The rearrangement uses TRBV12-3 or TRBV12-4 and TRBJ2-7; D is perhaps TRBD2 (6 bases). Sequencing used PBMCs, mostly from graft donor cells, obtained 360 days after TCRalphabeta/CD19-depleted stem cell transplant. In DNA, the CDR3 is TGTGCCAGCAGTTCCCGATCGCGGGACGCAACCTACGAGCAGTACTTC. It codes for CASSSRSRDATYEQYF.